These 23 T cell receptor beta chains came from one sample sequenced in a study of T cell repertoires and HLA-DP antigens. This table comes from immunoSEQ multiplex PCR, and its TCRdb copy is limited to in-frame clones, with some not included. The sample carries approximately 100,000 clones, 86% recorded once. The antigens of these receptors remain unknown. The sample was CD4+ T cells from PBMCs. These receptor sequences come from a man between 50 and 59 years old in good health and CMV-seronegative.

J is TRBJ1-4 and V is TRBV30, with no clear D. CDR3 length equals 15 residues. V dropped 3 bases and J dropped 5 bases, with 16 bases sitting between them. CDR1 is GTSNPN and CDR2 is SVGIG in the germline V gene (reference sequence). CDR3 nucleotides: TGTGCCTGGAGCTTGACGGATGTTGGAAATGAAAAACTGTTTTTT. It codes for CAWSLTDVGNEKLFF.

The chain joins TRBV28 to TRBJ2-7; TRBD2 aligns across 10 bases. Trimming at V came to 2 bases and at J to 0 bases, leaving 1 base not matched to a gene. This CDR3 spans 15 amino acids. Germline CDR1 is MDHEN and CDR2 is SYDVKM. CDR3 nucleotides: TGTGCCAGCAGTTTACCTAGCGGGAGCTCCTACGAGCAGTACTTC. The encoded protein is CASSLPSGSSYEQYF.

The rearrangement uses TRBV5-1 and TRBJ2-1; 9 bases are a match to TRBD2. This CDR3 contains 14 residues. After removal of 0 bases from V and 5 bases from J, the junction contained 0 bases not matched to a gene. Germline loops: CDR1 SGHRS, CDR2 YFSETQ. Written as DNA, the CDR3 is TGCGCCAGCAGCTTGGCTAGCGGGAACAATGAGCAGTTCTTC. Translating it yields CASSLASGNNEQFF.

This chain connects TRBV6-4 to TRBJ1-4; 9 bases agree with TRBD1. With V trimmed by 4 bases and J by 8 bases, 5 bases remained unmatched. CDR1 is MRHNA, CDR2 SNTAGT, per germline. The CDR3 totals 14 residues. CDR3 loop: CASSVNGTGEKLFF. CDR3 sequence (DNA): TGTGCCAGCAGTGTAAATGGGACAGGGGAAAAACTGTTTTTT.

The rearrangement joins TRBV4-3 to TRBJ2-1, with TRBD1 matching 7 bases. Trimming took 1 base from V and 3 from J; bases not matched to a gene: 6. This CDR3 is 16 amino acids long. Germline CDR1 LGHNA, CDR2 YSLEER. The DNA of the CDR3 is TGCGCCAGCAGCCAAGCGGGACAGAGATTCTACAATGAGCAGTTCTTC. Translated: CASSQAGQRFYNEQFF.

As for this clone: At one end, the junction sequence differs from germline, possibly due to a read error. The rearrangement links TRBV11-3 to TRBJ2-7; D is ambiguous. The V gene's germline CDR1 is SGHNT and CDR2 YENEEA. This CDR3 region has 15 residues. The CDR3, as DNA: TGTGCCAGCAGCTTAAACTCCTGGAACTCCCACGAGCAGTACTTC. It is translated as CASSLNSWNSHEQYF.

V and J are TRBV9 and TRBJ2-2, with D perhaps matching TRBD1 (6 bases). Germline V gives CDR1 SGDLS, CDR2 YYNGEE. The CDR3 has 16 residues. V shed 1 base and J shed 3 bases, with 13 bases lying between them. The CDR3 sequence: CASSVTPDRYTGELFF. The CDR3 nucleotides read TGTGCCAGCAGCGTAACCCCTGACAGGTACACCGGGGAGCTGTTTTTT.

This sequence joins TRBV5-1 and TRBJ2-2, with D tentatively TRBD1 (6 bases). The CDR3 is 15 amino acids. Germline V gene data show CDR1 as SGHRS and CDR2 as YFSETQ. The germline V and J ends were trimmed by 1 base and 2 bases, with 9 bases remaining between them. This CDR3 is CASSLWDKNTGELFF. The CDR3 bases are TGCGCCAGCAGCTTGTGGGACAAAAACACCGGGGAGCTGTTTTTT.

The chain uses TRBV7-3 and TRBJ2-3; 8 nucleotides align to TRBD2. V lost 2 bases, J lost 1 base, and 2 bases stayed unmatched. The CDR3 sequence is 15 residues long. Germline-derived CDR1 and CDR2 are SGHTA and FQGTGA. CDR3 residues: CASSLALAGTDTQYF. In DNA form, the CDR3 reads TGTGCCAGCAGCTTAGCACTAGCGGGCACAGATACGCAGTATTTT. Variable domain in full (rest from reference TRBV7-3 and TRBJ2-3): GAGVSQTPSNKVTEKGKYVELRCDPISGHTALYWYRQSLGQGPEFLIYFQGTGAADDSGLPNDRFFAVRPEGSVSTLKIQRTERGDSAVYLCASSLALAGTDTQYFGPGTRLTVL.

CDR3 sequence (DNA): TGCAGCGTCCAACCCCGGACAGGGGGCGCCGGGGGCTACACCTTC. Amino acids: CSVQPRTGGAGGYTF. The gene calls are TRBV29-1 and TRBJ1-2, with 11 bases that match TRBD1. Germline V gives CDR1 SQVTM, CDR2 ANQGSEA. V trimming: 6 bases; J trimming: 8 bases; junction bases outside the gene matches: 14. The CDR3 length is 15 residues.

V gene TRBV9 combines with J gene TRBJ2-3, with D possibly matching TRBD1 (7 bases). V gave up 2 bases and J gave up 10 bases, with 11 bases separating them. CDR1 and CDR2 (germline): SGDLS, YYNGEE. The CDR3 runs 12 residues. The CDR3 sequence is CASSVLRGAQYF. For the CDR3, the DNA is TGTGCCAGCAGCGTGCTCAGGGGGGCGCAGTATTTT.

This clone showed up just a few times. The chain is built from TRBV5-1 and TRBJ2-3; D is perhaps TRBD2 (6 bases). The V gene's germline CDR1 is SGHRS and CDR2 YFSETQ. The CDR3 is 15 amino acids. Trimming pared 0 bases from V and 1 base from J, leaving 9 bases between. CDR3 in DNA: TGCGCCAGCAGCTTGGTCCAGCGGGGCACAGATACGCAGTATTTT. Its protein product is CASSLVQRGTDTQYF.

The chain links TRBV5-1 to TRBJ1-5; D is uncertain. The length of the CDR3 is 14 residues. Germline CDR1 SGHRS, CDR2 YFSETQ. Trimming removed 5 bases at V and 7 bases at J, with 16 bases between. In DNA, the CDR3 is TGCGCCAGCAGGGTCGGACTCCAAGGCCAGCCCCAGCATTTT. This codes for CASRVGLQGQPQHF.

The J gene is TRBJ2-7, the V gene TRBV5-1, with D perhaps TRBD1 (6 bases). Between the trimmed V and J ends, which lost 2 bases and 2 bases, there was a span of 17 bases. The length of the CDR3 is 16 residues. Germline V CDR1 and CDR2: SGHRS, YFSETQ. In DNA, the CDR3 is TGCGCCAGCAGCTTAGTGTTAGGGACAAGAGCCTACGAGCAGTACTTC. This gives the protein CASSLVLGTRAYEQYF.

This clone was found once. V gene TRBV30 combines with J gene TRBJ2-7, with 9 bases lining up with TRBD1. The CDR3 runs 13 residues. V gave up 5 bases and J gave up 2 bases; unmatched junction bases: 4. Per germline, CDR1 GTSNPN and CDR2 SVGIG (reference sequence). The CDR3 protein is CAWDRTGAYEQYF. CDR3 coding DNA: TGTGCCTGGGACCGGACAGGGGCCTACGAGCAGTACTTC.

The rearrangement joins TRBV4-3 to TRBJ2-4, with D perhaps TRBD2 (6 bases). Germline-derived CDR1 and CDR2 are LGHNA and YSLEER. This CDR3 has 18 residues. Trimming shortened V by 0 bases and J by 0 bases, and 15 bases separated the two germline ends. The CDR3 DNA follows: TGCGCCAGCAGCCAAGAGCATACGGGAGACCCAGCCAAAAACATTCAGTACTTC. Translation gives CASSQEHTGDPAKNIQYF.

This rearrangement joins TRBV19 to TRBJ2-1; possible D gene TRBD2, 5 bases. CDR1 LNHDA and CDR2 SQIVND come from the germline V gene (reference sequence). The CDR3 runs 13 residues. V shed 7 bases and J shed 6 bases, with 13 bases lying between them. The CDR3 is CASTLLGGNEQFF. Written as DNA, the CDR3 is TGTGCCAGTACTCTTCTAGGAGGCAATGAGCAGTTCTTC.

This clone was recorded only once. This chain links TRBV27 with TRBJ2-7; TRBD2 agrees at 12 bases. CDR1 is MNHEY, CDR2 SMNVEV, per germline (reference sequence). The CDR3 runs 17 residues. The junction had 10 bases not matched to a gene; V was cut back by 5 bases and J by 2 bases. This CDR3 reads CASSQTSGLAGTYEQYF. The CDR3 DNA reads TGTGCCAGCAGTCAGACCTCGGGACTAGCGGGCACCTACGAGCAGTACTTC.

This clone showed up just once. This rearrangement joins TRBV6-6 to TRBJ1-3; 7 bases are a match to TRBD1. From germline, CDR1 is MNHNY and CDR2 SVGAGI (reference sequence). V was clipped by 2 bases and J by 11 bases; unmatched bases: 3. The CDR3 is 12 residues long. CDR3 sequence (DNA): TGTGCCAGCAGTTACAACAGGGGCCCCATATATTTT. Translating it yields CASSYNRGPIYF.

The chain has TRBV29-1 and TRBJ1-2, with TRBD1 as a possible D gene (6 bases). Trimming removed 7 bases from V and 5 bases from J, with 11 bases in between. CDR1 is SQVTM and CDR2 is ANQGSEA in the germline V gene. This CDR3 region has 11 residues. The CDR3, as DNA: TGCAGCGCCGGACAGAAATATGGCTACACCTTC. This encodes CSAGQKYGYTF.

The CDR3 reads CASSHLCRTPYEQYF. In DNA, the CDR3 is TGCGCCAGCAGTCATTTGTGTCGTACCCCCTACGAGCAGTACTTC. The V gene is TRBV23-1, the J gene TRBJ2-7, with D unresolved. TRBV23-1 is placed among ORFs of uncertain function. V was trimmed by 3 bases and J by 2 bases, leaving 14 bases between them. The CDR3 runs 15 residues.

The rearrangement joins TRBV5-1 to TRBJ1-1, with no clear D. V lost 5 bases and J 1 base, leaving 9 bases between the germline ends. The CDR3 is 13 residues long. Germline V lookup: CDR1 SGHRS, CDR2 YFSETQ. The chain's CDR3 is CASRLEKNTEAFF. CDR3 in DNA: TGCGCCAGCAGATTAGAGAAGAACACTGAAGCTTTCTTT.

In this sample, this clone turned up a few times. The chain uses TRBV7-9 and TRBJ1-6; D possibly corresponds to TRBD1 (6 bases). The length of the CDR3 is 15 residues. Deletions cut 5 bases from V and 7 bases from J, with 15 bases between. The germline V gene encodes CDR1 SEHNR and CDR2 FQNEAQ (reference sequence). CDR3 nucleotides: TGTGCCAGCAGCCCCCATGGACAGTCGAATTCACCCCTCCACTTT. Its protein is CASSPHGQSNSPLHF.